The clone carrying this T cell receptor (beta chain) has a single count. This entry is derived from a study of blood T cell repertoires in COVID-19. Study in general: Acute and convalescent COVID-19 specimens originated in the United States, Italy and Spain.

The V end lost 8 bases, the J end lost 3 bases, and 19 bases lay between the germline ends. Germline CDR1 is MGHDK and CDR2 is SYGVNS. This CDR3 is 15 amino acids long. Individuals drawn from under 30 US areas were roughly 18 to 95 years old. Allocation to cohorts depended on clinical history reported by the participants. Assay used: immunoSEQ multiplex PCR; TCRdb lists only in-frame clones, some missing. The sample lists roughly 380,000 clones; around 87% were seen once. The chain is built from TRBV25-1 and TRBJ1-2; no firm D call. Sequencing was carried out using PBMCs or T cells enriched from blood (not recorded which). The TCR was taken from a man aged 25 to 40 who had recovered from COVID-19. The CDR3 DNA sequence: TGTGCCAGCTCTCCAATGGGGAGGGAACACTATGGCTACACCTTC. Amino acid sequence: CASSPMGREHYGYTF.